Listed here are 6 T cell receptor beta chains from one sample, sequenced in a study of cytomegalovirus exposure and HLA in healthy donors. PCR involved 60 Vbeta and 13 Jbeta primers. Here immunoSEQ multiplex PCR was the method, and the copy in TCRdb shows in-frame clones only, minus some. This sample has 69,000 or so clones, with about 74% found just once. Sequenced input: PBMCs. These receptors came from an older woman in good health and CMV-seropositive.

J is TRBJ2-7 and V is TRBV30, with 16 bases that match TRBD2. From germline, CDR1 is GTSNPN and CDR2 SVGIG (reference sequence). J was trimmed by 6 bases and V by 6 bases; bases with no gene match: 5. The length of the CDR3 is 14 residues. Here the CDR3 reads CACPGTSGRAEQYF. The CDR3 nucleotides are TGTGCCTGCCCCGGGACTAGCGGGAGGGCCGAGCAGTACTTC.

The chain employs TRBV27 and TRBJ2-3; D may be TRBD2 (6 bases). Germline loops: CDR1 MNHEY, CDR2 SMNVEV (reference sequence). CDR3 size: 15 residues. V was shortened by 2 bases and J by 5 bases, with 14 bases between the two germline ends. The CDR3 reads CASSLMRGLVDTQYF. The CDR3 DNA follows: TGTGCCAGCAGTTTAATGCGGGGTCTCGTAGATACGCAGTATTTT.

The gene calls are TRBV18 and TRBJ2-2; 9 nucleotides agree with TRBD2. The CDR3 is made up of 14 amino acids. Germline loops: CDR1 KGHSH, CDR2 LQKENI. Trimming removed 0 bases from V and 8 bases from J; junction bases left unmatched: 1. CDR3 nucleotide sequence: TGTGCCAGCTCACCACCGGGACTAGCTGGGGAGCTGTTTTTT. This sequence encodes CASSPPGLAGELFF.

This clone has only one observation. The rearrangement joins TRBV6-1 to TRBJ2-5, with no clear D. V lost 2 bases, J lost 4 bases, and 5 bases lay in between. The CDR3 totals 12 residues. Germline lookup yields CDR1 MNHNS and CDR2 SASEGT. CDR3 protein: CASSEFRETQYF. DNA for the CDR3: TGTGCCAGCAGTGAATTTCGAGAGACCCAGTACTTC.

This chain joins TRBV6-5 and TRBJ2-1, with D tentatively TRBD1 (5 bases). The CDR3 loop spans 13 amino acids. Germline CDR1 MNHEY, CDR2 SVGAGI. The germline V and J ends were trimmed by 5 bases and 4 bases, with 9 bases remaining between them. CDR3 sequence: CASSETVYNEQFF. For the CDR3, the DNA is TGTGCCAGCAGTGAGACAGTGTACAATGAGCAGTTCTTC.

This chain links TRBV19 with TRBJ2-2, with a tentative D call TRBD2 (7 bases). There are 18 residues in the CDR3. V lost 0 bases, J lost 5 bases, and 19 bases lay in between. Germline-derived CDR1 and CDR2 are LNHDA and SQIVND (reference sequence). The CDR3 nucleotides read TGTGCCAGTAGTATAGATCTGGTAGGGGGGGCACGGACCGGGGAGCTGTTTTTT. Its translation: CASSIDLVGGARTGELFF.